The table lists the clone carrying this T cell receptor beta chain with a few counts. This sample was taken from a study of blood T cell repertoires in COVID-19. Study background: COVID-19 samples from acute and convalescent phases originated in the United States, Italy and Spain. T cells, B-cell-depleted T cells, or PBMCs supplied cDNA or gDNA.

In the study's own analysis: How many nucleated cells were present was estimated from reference gene primer amplification. Profiling relied on immunoSEQ multiplex PCR, and the TCRdb table lists in-frame clones only, not all of them. V and J calls and clone size follow that table, whereas D and trimming were derived from the DNA. The table has about 150,000 clones, approximately 89% seen once. The source of this sequence is a human donor in a cohort sampled during active COVID-19. Sequencing used peripheral blood.

The CDR3 coding sequence is TGTGCCAGCAGCTTTCGCCTAGCGGGAATAAGCTCCTACAATGAGCAGTTCTTC. This gives the protein CASSFRLAGISSYNEQFF. The chain links TRBV5-5 to TRBJ2-1; 9 nucleotides align to TRBD2. The CDR3 extends over 18 amino acids. Per germline, CDR1 SGHKS and CDR2 YYEKEE (reference sequence). With 2 bases clipped from V and 0 bases from J, the junction kept 9 bases outside the gene matches. Together with reference TRBV5-5 and TRBJ2-1, the CDR3 gives the full variable domain: DAGVTQSPTHLIKTRGQQVTLRCSPISGHKSVSWYQQVLGQGPQFIFQYYEKEERGRGNFPDRFSARQFPNYSSELNVNALLLGDSALYLCASSFRLAGISSYNEQFFGPGTRLTVL.